This entry describes one TCR beta chain. Authors' methods: Nucleated cell counts were estimated from reference gene primer amplification. Libraries were prepared by immunoSEQ multiplex PCR; TCRdb keeps only in-frame clonotypes and omits some of them. V, J and clone size derive from that table, while D and trimming were established from the DNA sequence. Altogether under 350,000 clones are present, 75% to 90% being singletons, with the ten largest covering under 2.5%. The CDR3 covers 15 residues. In germline, CDR1 is LNHDA, CDR2 SQIVND (reference sequence). Deletions cut 0 bases from V and 0 bases from J, with 6 bases between. The sample is drawn from a study of blood T cell repertoires in COVID-19. About the study: Spain, Italy and the United States supplied samples that represented acute and convalescent COVID-19.

The clonotype originates from a man aged 50-60 years with acute or convalescent COVID-19. Sequenced input: peripheral blood. The chain combines TRBV19 with TRBJ1-3; D is undetermined. CDR3 sequence: CASSIDVSSGNTIYF. CDR3 bases: TGTGCCAGTAGTATAGACGTCAGCTCTGGAAACACCATATATTTT.